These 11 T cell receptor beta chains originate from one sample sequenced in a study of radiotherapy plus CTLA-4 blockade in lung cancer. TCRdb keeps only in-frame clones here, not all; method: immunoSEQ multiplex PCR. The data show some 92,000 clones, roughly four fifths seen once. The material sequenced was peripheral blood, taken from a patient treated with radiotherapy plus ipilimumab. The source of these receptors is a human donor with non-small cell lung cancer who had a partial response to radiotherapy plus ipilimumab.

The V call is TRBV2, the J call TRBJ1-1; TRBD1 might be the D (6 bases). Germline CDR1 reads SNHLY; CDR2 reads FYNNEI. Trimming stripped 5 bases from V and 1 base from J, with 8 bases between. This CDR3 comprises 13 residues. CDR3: CASSQGQNTEAFF. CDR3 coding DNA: TGTGCCAGCAGTCAGGGACAGAACACTGAAGCTTTCTTT.

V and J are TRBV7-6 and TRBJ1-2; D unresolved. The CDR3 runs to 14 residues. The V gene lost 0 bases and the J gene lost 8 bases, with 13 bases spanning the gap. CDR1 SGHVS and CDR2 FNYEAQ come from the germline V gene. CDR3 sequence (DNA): TGTGCCAGCAGCTTAGCCCCGGAAGACGGGGGCTACACCTTC. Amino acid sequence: CASSLAPEDGGYTF.

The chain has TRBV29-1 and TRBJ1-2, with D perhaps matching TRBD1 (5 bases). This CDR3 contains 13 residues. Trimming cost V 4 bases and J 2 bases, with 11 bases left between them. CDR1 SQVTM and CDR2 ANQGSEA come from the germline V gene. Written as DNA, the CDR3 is TGCAGCGTTGGGGCCGGGGGGAACTATGGCTACACCTTC. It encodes CSVGAGGNYGYTF.

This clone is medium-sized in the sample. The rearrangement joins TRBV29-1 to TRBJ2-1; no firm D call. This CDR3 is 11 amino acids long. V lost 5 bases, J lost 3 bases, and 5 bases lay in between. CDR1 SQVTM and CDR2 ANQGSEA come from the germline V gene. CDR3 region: CSVNSYNEQFF. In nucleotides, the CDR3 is TGCAGCGTTAACAGCTACAATGAGCAGTTCTTC.

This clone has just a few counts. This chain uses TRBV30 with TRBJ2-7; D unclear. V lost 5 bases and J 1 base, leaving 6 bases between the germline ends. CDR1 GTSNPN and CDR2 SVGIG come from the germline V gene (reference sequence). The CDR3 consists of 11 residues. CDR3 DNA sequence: TGTGCCTGGTCCCCTTCCTACGAGCAGTACTTC. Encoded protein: CAWSPSYEQYF.

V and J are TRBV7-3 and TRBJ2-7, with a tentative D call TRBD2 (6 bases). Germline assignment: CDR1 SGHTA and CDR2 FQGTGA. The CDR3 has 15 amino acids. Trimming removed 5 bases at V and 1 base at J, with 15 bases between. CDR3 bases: TGTGCCAGCAGCAACCAAGGCCGGGGGTCCTACGAGCAGTACTTC. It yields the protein CASSNQGRGSYEQYF.

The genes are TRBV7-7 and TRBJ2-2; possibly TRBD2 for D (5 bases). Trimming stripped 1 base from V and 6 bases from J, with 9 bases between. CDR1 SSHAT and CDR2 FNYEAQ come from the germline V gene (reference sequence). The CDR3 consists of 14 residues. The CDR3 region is CASSLGRLPGELFF. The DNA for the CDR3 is TGTGCCAGCAGCTTAGGGAGGCTGCCCGGGGAGCTGTTTTTT.

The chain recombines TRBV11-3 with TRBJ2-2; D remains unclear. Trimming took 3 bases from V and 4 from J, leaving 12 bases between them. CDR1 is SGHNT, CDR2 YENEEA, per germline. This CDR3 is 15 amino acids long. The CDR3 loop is CASSLRRQPTGELFF. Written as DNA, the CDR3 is TGTGCCAGCAGCTTGCGGCGGCAGCCCACCGGGGAGCTGTTTTTT.

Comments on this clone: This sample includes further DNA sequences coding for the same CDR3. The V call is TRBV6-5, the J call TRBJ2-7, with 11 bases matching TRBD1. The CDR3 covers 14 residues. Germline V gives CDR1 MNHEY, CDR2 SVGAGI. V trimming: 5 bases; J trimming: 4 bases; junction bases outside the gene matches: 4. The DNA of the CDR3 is TGTGCCAGCAGTCCCCGGGACAGGGGGTACGAGCAGTACTTC. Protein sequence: CASSPRDRGYEQYF.

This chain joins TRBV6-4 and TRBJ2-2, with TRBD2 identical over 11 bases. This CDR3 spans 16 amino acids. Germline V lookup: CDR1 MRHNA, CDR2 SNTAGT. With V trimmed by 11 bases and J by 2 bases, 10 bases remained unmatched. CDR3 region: CASKVLAGVNTGELFF. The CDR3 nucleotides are TGTGCCTCCAAGGTACTAGCGGGAGTTAACACCGGGGAGCTGTTTTTT.

CDR3 amino acids: CASSSVDSEGSTEAFF. The CDR3 DNA follows: TGTGCCAGCAGCTCCGTAGACAGTGAAGGGTCGACTGAAGCTTTCTTT. The chain links TRBV13 to TRBJ1-1; D possibly corresponds to TRBD1 (5 bases). V gave up 4 bases and J gave up 5 bases, with 20 bases separating them. The germline CDR1 and CDR2 sequences are PRHDT and FYEKMQ (reference sequence). This CDR3 comprises 16 residues.